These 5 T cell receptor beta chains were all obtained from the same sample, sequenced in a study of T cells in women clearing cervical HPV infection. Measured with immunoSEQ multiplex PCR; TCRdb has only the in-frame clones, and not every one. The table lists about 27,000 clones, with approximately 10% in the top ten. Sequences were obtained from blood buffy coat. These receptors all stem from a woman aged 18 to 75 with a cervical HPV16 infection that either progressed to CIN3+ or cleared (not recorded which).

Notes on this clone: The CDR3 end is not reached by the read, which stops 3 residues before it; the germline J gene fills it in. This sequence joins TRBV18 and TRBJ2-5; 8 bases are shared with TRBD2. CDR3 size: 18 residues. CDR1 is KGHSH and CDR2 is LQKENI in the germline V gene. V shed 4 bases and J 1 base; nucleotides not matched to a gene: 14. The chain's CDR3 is CASSLIPPSGSSQETQYF. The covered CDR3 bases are TGTGCCAGCTCACTGATCCCCCCCAGCGGGAGTTCCCAAGAGACC.

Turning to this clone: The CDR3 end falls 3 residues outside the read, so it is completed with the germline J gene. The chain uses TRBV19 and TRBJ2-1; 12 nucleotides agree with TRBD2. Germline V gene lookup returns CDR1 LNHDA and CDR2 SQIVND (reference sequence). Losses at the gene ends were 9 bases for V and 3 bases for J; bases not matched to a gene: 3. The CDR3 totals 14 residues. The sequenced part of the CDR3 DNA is TGTGCCAGCCGGACTAGCGGGGACTACAATGAG. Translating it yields CASRTSGDYNE. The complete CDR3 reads CASRTSGDYNEQFF.

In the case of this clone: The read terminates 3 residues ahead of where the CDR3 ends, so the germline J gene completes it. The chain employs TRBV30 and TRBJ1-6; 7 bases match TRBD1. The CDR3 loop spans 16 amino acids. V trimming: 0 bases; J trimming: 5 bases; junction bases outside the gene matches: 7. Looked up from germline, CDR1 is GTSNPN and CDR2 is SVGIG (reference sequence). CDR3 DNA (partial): TGTGCCTGGAGTGTCATGAGGCAGGGGGATAATTCACCC. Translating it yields CAWSVMRQGDNSP. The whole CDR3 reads CAWSVMRQGDNSPLHF.

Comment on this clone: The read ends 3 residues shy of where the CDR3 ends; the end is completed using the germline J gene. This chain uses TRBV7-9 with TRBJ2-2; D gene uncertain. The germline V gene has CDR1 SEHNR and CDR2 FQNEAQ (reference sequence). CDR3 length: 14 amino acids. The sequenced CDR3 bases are TGTGCCAGCAGCCCAAGATCCACTAATGAAAAG. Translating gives CASSPRSTNEK. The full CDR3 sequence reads CASSPRSTNEKLFF.

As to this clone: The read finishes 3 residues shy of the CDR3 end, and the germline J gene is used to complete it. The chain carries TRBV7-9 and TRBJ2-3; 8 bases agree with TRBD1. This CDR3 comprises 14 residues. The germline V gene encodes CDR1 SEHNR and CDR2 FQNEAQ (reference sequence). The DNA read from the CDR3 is TGTGCCAGCAGCTTCGGGACAGGACTACAGCCG. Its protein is CASSFGTGLQP. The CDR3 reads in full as CASSFGTGLQPQYF.